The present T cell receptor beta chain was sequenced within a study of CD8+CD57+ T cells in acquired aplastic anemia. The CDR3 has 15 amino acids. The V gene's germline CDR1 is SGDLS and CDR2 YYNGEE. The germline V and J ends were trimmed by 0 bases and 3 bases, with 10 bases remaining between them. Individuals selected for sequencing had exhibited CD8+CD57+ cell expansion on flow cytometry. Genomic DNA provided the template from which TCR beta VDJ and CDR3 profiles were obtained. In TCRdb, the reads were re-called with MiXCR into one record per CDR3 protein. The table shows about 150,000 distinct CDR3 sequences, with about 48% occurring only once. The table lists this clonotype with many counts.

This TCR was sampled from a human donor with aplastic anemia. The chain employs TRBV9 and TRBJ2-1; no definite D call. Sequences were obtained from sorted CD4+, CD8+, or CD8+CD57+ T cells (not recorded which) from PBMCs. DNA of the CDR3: TGTGCCAGCAGCGTAGGTGGTAGCCACTACAATGAGCAGTTCTTC. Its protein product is CASSVGGSHYNEQFF.